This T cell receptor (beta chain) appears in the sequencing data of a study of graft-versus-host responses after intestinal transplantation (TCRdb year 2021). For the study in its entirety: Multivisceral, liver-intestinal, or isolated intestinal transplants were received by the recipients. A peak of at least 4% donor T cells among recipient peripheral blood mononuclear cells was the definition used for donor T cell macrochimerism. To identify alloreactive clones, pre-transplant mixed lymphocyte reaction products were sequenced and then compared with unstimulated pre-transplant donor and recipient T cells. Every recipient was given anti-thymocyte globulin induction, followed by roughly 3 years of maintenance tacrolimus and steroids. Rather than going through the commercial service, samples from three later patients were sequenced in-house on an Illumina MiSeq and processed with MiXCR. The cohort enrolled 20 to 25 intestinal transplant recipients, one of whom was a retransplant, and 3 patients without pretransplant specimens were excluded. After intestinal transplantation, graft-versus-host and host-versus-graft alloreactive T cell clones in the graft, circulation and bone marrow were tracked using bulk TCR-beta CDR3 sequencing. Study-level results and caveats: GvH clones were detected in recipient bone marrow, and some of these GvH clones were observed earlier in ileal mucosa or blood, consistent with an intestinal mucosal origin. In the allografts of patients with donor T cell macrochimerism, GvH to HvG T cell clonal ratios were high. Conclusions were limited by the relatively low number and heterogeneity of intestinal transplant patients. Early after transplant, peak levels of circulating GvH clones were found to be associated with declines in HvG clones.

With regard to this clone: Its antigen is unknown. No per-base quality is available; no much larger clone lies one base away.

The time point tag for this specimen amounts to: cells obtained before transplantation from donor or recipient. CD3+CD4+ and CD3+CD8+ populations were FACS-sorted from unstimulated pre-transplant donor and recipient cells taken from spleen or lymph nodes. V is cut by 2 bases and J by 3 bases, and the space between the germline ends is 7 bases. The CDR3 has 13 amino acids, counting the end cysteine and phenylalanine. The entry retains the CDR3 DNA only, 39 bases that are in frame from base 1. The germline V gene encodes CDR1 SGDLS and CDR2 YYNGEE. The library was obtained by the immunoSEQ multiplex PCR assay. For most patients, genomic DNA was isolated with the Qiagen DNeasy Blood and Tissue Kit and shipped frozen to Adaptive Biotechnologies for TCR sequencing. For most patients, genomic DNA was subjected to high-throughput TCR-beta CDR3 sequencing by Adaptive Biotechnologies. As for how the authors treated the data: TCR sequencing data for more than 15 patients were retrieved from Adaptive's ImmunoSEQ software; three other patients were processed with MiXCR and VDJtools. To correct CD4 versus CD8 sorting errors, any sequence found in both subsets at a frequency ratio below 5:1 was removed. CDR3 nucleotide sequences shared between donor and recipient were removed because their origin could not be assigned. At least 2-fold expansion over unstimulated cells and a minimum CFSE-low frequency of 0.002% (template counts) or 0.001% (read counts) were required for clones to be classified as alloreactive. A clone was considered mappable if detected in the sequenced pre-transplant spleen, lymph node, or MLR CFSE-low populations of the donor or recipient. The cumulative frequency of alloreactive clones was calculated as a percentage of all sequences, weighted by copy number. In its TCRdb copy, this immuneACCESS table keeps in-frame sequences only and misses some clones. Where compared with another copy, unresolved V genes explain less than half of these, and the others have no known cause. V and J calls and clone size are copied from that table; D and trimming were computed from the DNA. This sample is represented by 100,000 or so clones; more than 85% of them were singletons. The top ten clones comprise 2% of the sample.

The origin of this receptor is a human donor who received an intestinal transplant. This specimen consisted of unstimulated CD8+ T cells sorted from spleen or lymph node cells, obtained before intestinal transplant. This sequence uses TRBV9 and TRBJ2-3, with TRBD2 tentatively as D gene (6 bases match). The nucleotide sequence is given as TGTGCCAGCAGCGTGGGGGGTACAGATACGCAGTATTTT. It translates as CASSVGGTDTQYF.